The source of this T cell receptor beta chain is a study of shared clonotypes between healthy human individuals. There are a few counts of this clone. Germline V gene lookup returns CDR1 SGHTA and CDR2 FQGNSA. Trimming shortened V by 1 base and J by 4 bases, and 9 bases separated the two germline ends. CDR3 length: 14 amino acids. Each cell subset's genomic DNA was divided evenly among several immunoSEQ plates. The protocol was immunoSEQ multiplex PCR, while the TCRdb copy is restricted to in-frame clones and leaves out a portion. The sample lists roughly 500,000 clones; 75% to 85% were seen once. Sequencing used PBMCs. The clonotype comes from a middle-aged woman in good health. Some clones in this sample may be carry-over from other donors' samples. The V and J genes are TRBV7-2 and TRBJ2-3; either TRBD1 or TRBD2 may supply D (5 bases each). The CDR3, as DNA: TGTGCCAGCAGCTTAGGGGGACGTCCAGATACGCAGTATTTT. This encodes CASSLGGRPDTQYF.